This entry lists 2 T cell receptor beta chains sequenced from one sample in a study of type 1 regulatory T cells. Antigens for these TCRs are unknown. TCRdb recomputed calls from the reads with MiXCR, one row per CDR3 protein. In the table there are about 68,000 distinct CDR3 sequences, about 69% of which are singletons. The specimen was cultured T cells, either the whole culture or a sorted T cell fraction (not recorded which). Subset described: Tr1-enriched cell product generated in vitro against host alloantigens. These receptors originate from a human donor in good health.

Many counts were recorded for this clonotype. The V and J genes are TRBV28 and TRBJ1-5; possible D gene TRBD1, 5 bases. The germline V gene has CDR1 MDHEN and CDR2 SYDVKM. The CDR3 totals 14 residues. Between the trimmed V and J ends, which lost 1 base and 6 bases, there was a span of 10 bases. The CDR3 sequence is CASSLYRSLQPQHF. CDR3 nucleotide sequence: TGTGCCAGCAGTTTATACAGGAGCCTTCAGCCCCAGCATTTT.

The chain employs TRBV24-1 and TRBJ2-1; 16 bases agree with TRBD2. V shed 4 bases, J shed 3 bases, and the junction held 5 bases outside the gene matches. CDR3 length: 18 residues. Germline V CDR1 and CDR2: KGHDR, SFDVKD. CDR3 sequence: CATSDPGLAGGGYNEQFF. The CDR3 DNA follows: TGTGCCACCAGTGACCCGGGACTAGCGGGAGGGGGCTACAATGAGCAGTTCTTC.